These 28 T cell receptor beta chains share one sample of origin, sequenced in a study of T cell repertoires in cytomegalovirus infection. TCRdb redid the calling of the reads with MiXCR, one entry per CDR3 protein. The sample lists fewer than 550,000 distinct CDR3 sequences; 31% were seen once. The specimen was PBMCs. Source of these receptors: a human donor in good health (CMV status not recorded). Some clones in this sample may be carry-over from other donors' samples.

In its sample, this clonotype was seen once. This chain uses TRBV5-1 with TRBJ2-1; 7 bases are a match to TRBD1. Germline CDR1 reads SGHRS; CDR2 reads YFSETQ. Trimming cost V 2 bases and J 6 bases; bases outside gene matches: 8. The CDR3 runs to 15 residues. CDR3 residues: CASSFNRGGLNEQFF. DNA of the CDR3: TGCGCCAGCAGCTTTAACAGGGGCGGCCTCAATGAGCAGTTCTTC.

This clonotype was recorded at least ten times. The chain recombines TRBV4-3 with TRBJ1-2, with D possibly TRBD1 on 5 matching bases. Looked up from germline, CDR1 is LGHNA and CDR2 is YSLEER. V was pared by 4 bases and J by 6 bases, with 15 bases between. CDR3 length: 14 amino acids. This chain's CDR3 is CASSLLRGGDGYTF. The CDR3 DNA sequence: TGCGCCAGCAGCCTCCTACGGGGGGGAGATGGCTACACCTTC.

The genes are TRBV6-5 and TRBJ2-7; no reliable D call. V was pared by 6 bases and J by 3 bases, with 18 bases between. Looked up from germline, CDR1 is MNHEY and CDR2 is SVGAGI. The CDR3 is 15 amino acids. The CDR3 sequence is CASRSERSHGYEQYF. CDR3 sequence (DNA): TGTGCCAGCAGATCAGAAAGAAGTCATGGCTACGAGCAGTACTTC.

This clonotype showed up many times. The V and J genes are TRBV7-2 and TRBJ2-7; no definite D call. Germline CDR1 is SGHTA and CDR2 is FQGNSA. The CDR3 loop spans 14 amino acids. The V gene lost 3 bases and the J gene lost 7 bases, with 16 bases spanning the gap. CDR3 protein: CASSFGSQLGEQYF. The CDR3 nucleotides read TGTGCCAGCAGCTTTGGCAGCCAACTTGGAGAGCAGTACTTC. The full variable domain, completed using reference TRBV7-2 and TRBJ2-7, is GAGVSQSPSNKVTEKGKDVELRCDPISGHTALYWYRQSLGQGLEFLIYFQGNSAPDKSGLPSDRFSAERTGGSVSTLTIQRTQQEDSAVYLCASSFGSQLGEQYFGPGTRLTVT.

The V and J genes are TRBV12-3 or TRBV12-4 and TRBJ1-1; the D is unclear. Trimming took off 6 bases at V and 8 bases at J, with 13 bases between the two ends. This CDR3 has 12 residues. This CDR3 is CASSSGGKEAFF. In DNA form, the CDR3 reads TGTGCCAGCAGCTCTGGAGGAAAGGAAGCTTTCTTT.

The chain couples TRBV24-1 to TRBJ2-1, with 10 bases fitting TRBD2. The V gene's germline CDR1 is KGHDR and CDR2 SFDVKD. The V and J ends lost 2 bases and 4 bases, in that order; junction bases with no gene match: 1. The CDR3 has 15 residues. The CDR3 protein is CATSDSSGGYNEQFF. DNA for the CDR3: TGTGCCACCAGTGATTCTAGCGGGGGTTACAATGAGCAGTTCTTC.

This chain links TRBV7-6 with TRBJ2-3; 9 nucleotides agree with TRBD1. This CDR3 has 15 amino acids. V shed 4 bases, J shed 5 bases, and the junction held 7 bases outside the gene matches. The germline V gene has CDR1 SGHVS and CDR2 FNYEAQ. The CDR3: CASSWEGQGEDTQYF. CDR3 coding DNA: TGTGCCAGCAGCTGGGAGGGACAGGGTGAAGATACGCAGTATTTT.

The chain's CDR3 is CASSSRQGRGTGELFF. The CDR3 coding sequence is TGTGCCAGCAGCTCCAGACAGGGACGCGGCACCGGGGAGCTGTTTTTT. This chain joins TRBV7-2 and TRBJ2-2; 7 bases are shared with TRBD1. This CDR3 has 16 amino acids. V was clipped by 4 bases and J by 4 bases; unmatched bases: 9. Germline-derived CDR1 and CDR2 are SGHTA and FQGNSA.

This chain links TRBV28 with TRBJ2-1; D may correspond to TRBD1 or TRBD2 (7 bases each). Per the germline V gene, CDR1 is MDHEN and CDR2 is SYDVKM. V dropped 1 base and J dropped 10 bases, with 11 bases sitting between them. The CDR3 runs 13 residues. The CDR3 loop is CASSLYRGGEQFF. CDR3 coding DNA: TGTGCCAGCAGTTTATACAGGGGAGGGGAGCAGTTCTTC.

J is TRBJ1-4 and V is TRBV10-3; D may be TRBD1 (5 bases). Germline CDR1 reads ENHRY; CDR2 reads SYGVKD. This CDR3 contains 15 residues. V lost 3 bases and J 5 bases, leaving 13 bases between the germline ends. The CDR3 DNA sequence: TGTGCCATCAGTGATCGGACTAAGGGGAATGAAAAACTGTTTTTT. Protein sequence: CAISDRTKGNEKLFF.

On this clonotype itself: Relative to the germline gene, one junction end is altered; a read error may explain this. J is TRBJ2-5 and V is TRBV7-2, with 9 bases lining up with TRBD2. Germline CDR1 reads SGHTA; CDR2 reads FQGNSA. The CDR3 totals 15 residues. CDR3 coding DNA: TGTGACAGCAGCTTACAGCGGGGGGTTAGAGAGACCCAGTACTTC. Its protein is CDSSLQRGVRETQYF.

With regard to this clonotype: The junction shows a germline mismatch at one end, possibly a read error. The gene calls are TRBV20-1 and TRBJ2-3, with D possibly being TRBD1 or TRBD2 (5 bases each). Germline V gene lookup returns CDR1 DFQATT and CDR2 SNEGSKA (reference sequence). The CDR3 runs to 15 residues. Written as DNA, the CDR3 is TGCAGTGCCCAGAGGAGGCAGGGAAGCACTGATACGCAGTATTTT. It encodes CSAQRRQGSTDTQYF.

This clonotype was observed a few times. The J gene is TRBJ1-6, the V gene TRBV14, with TRBD1 as a possible D gene (5 bases). Germline V gives CDR1 SGHDN, CDR2 FVKESK. Trimming stripped 3 bases from V and 7 bases from J, with 13 bases between. The CDR3 covers 15 residues. CDR3 protein: CASSQGKGTNSPLHF. The CDR3 coding sequence is TGTGCCAGCAGCCAGGGGAAGGGGACCAATTCACCCCTCCACTTT.

The chain links TRBV20-1 to TRBJ1-1, with D hard to call. Germline-derived CDR1 and CDR2 are DFQATT and SNEGSKA (reference sequence). V was cut by 0 bases and J by 1 base, with 9 bases left in between. CDR3 length equals 14 residues. This CDR3 is CSARDPIPNTEAFF. In nucleotides, the CDR3 is TGCAGTGCTAGAGATCCGATCCCGAACACTGAAGCTTTCTTT.

This clonotype came up a few times. The chain is built from TRBV29-1 and TRBJ2-7, with D tentatively TRBD2 (5 bases). Per germline, CDR1 SQVTM and CDR2 ANQGSEA. This CDR3 is 11 amino acids long. Trimming pared 4 bases from V and 6 bases from J, leaving 10 bases between. The CDR3 here is CSVGERAEQYF. The CDR3 region has the DNA TGCAGCGTTGGGGAGAGGGCCGAGCAGTACTTC.

A few counts support this clonotype. The chain recombines TRBV4-1 with TRBJ2-3; maybe TRBD1 (5 bases). The V gene's germline CDR1 is MGHRA and CDR2 YSYEKL. The CDR3 runs 15 residues. Trimming shortened V by 2 bases and J by 5 bases, and 14 bases separated the two germline ends. In DNA, the CDR3 is TGCGCCAGCAGCCAACGGACAAGCACGGGAGATACGCAGTATTTT. It codes for CASSQRTSTGDTQYF.

The genes are TRBV24-1 and TRBJ1-5; D not resolved. V was cut by 3 bases and J by 8 bases, with 7 bases left in between. Germline V gene data show CDR1 as KGHDR and CDR2 as SFDVKD. The length of the CDR3 is 12 residues. CDR3 sequence reads: CATSDVGEPQHF. The CDR3 DNA follows: TGTGCCACCAGTGATGTTGGGGAGCCCCAGCATTTT.

This clonotype was detected a few times. V is TRBV20-1 and J is TRBJ2-5; 14 bases are a match to TRBD2. The CDR3 consists of 18 residues. Germline-derived CDR1 and CDR2 are DFQATT and SNEGSKA (reference sequence). Germline trimming cut 1 base from V and 5 bases from J; bases unmatched to any gene: 12. CDR3 sequence (DNA): TGCAGTGCTAGAGCCCGGAGACTAGCGGGGGGGCCGGGGGAGACCCAGTACTTC. Protein product: CSARARRLAGGPGETQYF.

The rearrangement uses TRBV29-1 and TRBJ1-3; TRBD1 is a possible D gene (5 bases). The length of the CDR3 is 14 residues. V lost 7 bases, J lost 8 bases, and 21 bases lay in between. Germline values: CDR1 SQVTM, CDR2 ANQGSEA. The CDR3 nucleotides read TGCAGCGCAATCCGGGACGGCACGGGCTACACCATATATTTT. This sequence encodes CSAIRDGTGYTIYF.

The chain uses TRBV29-1 and TRBJ2-2, with D maybe TRBD1 (5 bases). The germline CDR1 and CDR2 sequences are SQVTM and ANQGSEA. V was pared by 4 bases and J by 1 base, with 10 bases between. CDR3 length equals 14 residues. The CDR3 is CSVVKGLNTGELFF. Here the CDR3 DNA reads TGCAGCGTTGTCAAGGGGTTGAACACCGGGGAGCTGTTTTTT.

The V gene is TRBV2, the J gene TRBJ2-3, with 10 bases lining up with TRBD2. V gave up 3 bases and J gave up 1 base; unmatched junction bases: 1. From germline, CDR1 is SNHLY and CDR2 FYNNEI. This CDR3 is built from 15 residues. The CDR3 reads CASSDGTSGTDTQYF. DNA of the CDR3: TGTGCCAGCAGTGACGGGACTAGCGGCACAGATACGCAGTATTTT.

As to this clonotype: Germline and junction disagree at one end, which may indicate a read error. This chain joins TRBV7-2 and TRBJ1-1; no reliable D call. Germline loops: CDR1 SGHTA, CDR2 FQGNSA. This CDR3 has 17 residues. CDR3: CARSLASGCLKPRGAFF. CDR3 DNA: TGTGCCAGAAGCTTAGCGTCGGGGTGCCTTAAGCCTAGAGGAGCTTTCTTT.

This clonotype was counted only a few times. The V and J genes are TRBV6-1 and TRBJ1-1, with TRBD1 as a possible D gene (6 bases). V was shortened by 7 bases and J by 1 base, with 10 bases between the two germline ends. CDR3 length equals 13 residues. CDR1 and CDR2 (germline): MNHNS, SASEGT. The CDR3 sequence is CASIPGANTEAFF. CDR3 DNA: TGTGCCAGCATCCCGGGGGCGAACACTGAAGCTTTCTTT.

The chain is built from TRBV12-3 or TRBV12-4 and TRBJ2-7; TRBD1 matches 8 bases. CDR3 length: 14 amino acids. V dropped 4 bases and J dropped 6; count of bases not matched to a gene: 8. DNA of the CDR3: TGTGCCAGCAGTTCGACAGGGGTCATGGGCGAGCAGTACTTC. Encoded protein: CASSSTGVMGEQYF.

Regarding this clonotype: It may be a read error: a sequence one base away is much more abundant. Given the absence of the conserved phenylalanine or tryptophan at the CDR3 end, a read error is likely. The chain carries TRBV7-2 and TRBJ1-5; D is undetermined. Germline CDR1 and CDR2: SGHTA and FQGNSA. Between the trimmed V and J ends, which lost 1 base and 2 bases, there was a span of 9 bases. The CDR3 covers 15 residues. This CDR3 reads CASSLDRAGNQPQHL. CDR3 nucleotide sequence: TGTGCCAGCAGCTTAGACCGGGCGGGCAATCAGCCCCAGCATTTG.

This clonotype came up many times. The V gene is TRBV12-3 or TRBV12-4, the J gene TRBJ1-5, with D uncertain. This CDR3 has 14 residues. V gave up 5 bases and J gave up 5 bases, with 13 bases separating them. The CDR3 DNA follows: TGTGCCAGCAGTAGAAGTCTCACGGATCAGCCCCAGCATTTT. Translated, it gives CASSRSLTDQPQHF.

J is TRBJ2-5 and V is TRBV20-1; TRBD1 is a possible D gene (6 bases). This CDR3 has 14 residues. The germline gives CDR1 DFQATT, CDR2 SNEGSKA (reference sequence). Trimming took off 4 bases at V and 2 bases at J, with 14 bases between the two ends. CDR3 DNA: TGCAGTGCTAACGGACAGATCCCTCAAGAGACCCAGTACTTC. Translated: CSANGQIPQETQYF.

This clonotype appeared a single time. J is TRBJ2-2 and V is TRBV2; maybe TRBD1 (6 bases). Germline V lookup: CDR1 SNHLY, CDR2 FYNNEI. Trimming took off 6 bases at V and 6 bases at J, with 14 bases between the two ends. This CDR3 has 14 amino acids. The CDR3 DNA reads TGTGCCAGCAGGAATGCACAGGGTTCCGGGGAGCTGTTTTTT. This sequence encodes CASRNAQGSGELFF.